The sequence of this T cell receptor (beta chain) was determined in a study of blood T cell repertoires in COVID-19. Study-wide context: Some COVID-19 samples were acute and others convalescent; all came from the United States, Italy and Spain.

V gave up 6 bases and J gave up 11 bases; unmatched junction bases: 6. The CDR3 is 11 amino acids. The germline V gene encodes CDR1 MDHEN and CDR2 SYDVKM. Method: immunoSEQ multiplex PCR; TCRdb's copy keeps in-frame clones and lacks some. The table lists 150,000 to 200,000 clones, roughly 84% of them singletons. The receptor was derived from a man aged 40-55 years with acute or convalescent COVID-19. The sample consisted of peripheral blood. This chain uses TRBV28 with TRBJ1-2; the match to TRBD1 covers 7 bases. CDR3 in amino acids: CASRGDRNYTF. CDR3 nucleotides: TGTGCCAGCAGGGGGGACAGAAATTACACCTTC.